This record covers a single TCR beta chain. A multiplex PCR was run with 60 Vbeta primers and 13 Jbeta primers. Clones were sequenced by immunoSEQ multiplex PCR, and TCRdb holds only the in-frame ones, with some missing. This sample yields 55,000 to 80,000 clones, of which roughly 80% are seen a single time; 2.5% to 3% belongs to the top ten. This sample is part of a study of cytomegalovirus exposure and HLA in healthy donors. After removal of 3 bases from V and 13 bases from J, the junction contained 9 bases not matched to a gene. Per germline, CDR1 MDHEN and CDR2 SYDVKM. CDR3 length: 14 residues. This chain connects TRBV28 to TRBJ1-6; TRBD1 aligns across 7 bases. Input material: PBMCs. The receptor was derived from a woman aged 25 to 45 in good health and CMV-seronegative. As DNA, the CDR3 is TGTGCCAGCAGTTTCGGACAGGCCGATCGCCCCCTCCACTTT. This sequence encodes CASSFGQADRPLHF.